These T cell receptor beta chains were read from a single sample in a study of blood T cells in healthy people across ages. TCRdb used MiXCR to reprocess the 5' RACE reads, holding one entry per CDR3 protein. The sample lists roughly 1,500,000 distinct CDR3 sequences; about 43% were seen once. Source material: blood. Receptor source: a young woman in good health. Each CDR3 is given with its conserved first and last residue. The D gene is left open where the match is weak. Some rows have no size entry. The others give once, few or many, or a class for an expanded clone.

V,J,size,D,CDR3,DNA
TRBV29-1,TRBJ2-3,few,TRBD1,CSVRQGLSTDTQYF,TGCAGCGTACGACAGGGGCTAAGCACAGATACGCAGTATTTT
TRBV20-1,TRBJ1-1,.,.,CSARVVRSTEAFF,TGCAGTGCTAGAGTCGTGAGGAGCACTGAAGCTTTCTTT
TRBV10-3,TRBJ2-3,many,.,CAITQTTTDTQYF,TGTGCCATCACACAAACGACCACAGATACGCAGTATTTT
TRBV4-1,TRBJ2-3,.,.,CASSQDVFPQYF,TGCGCCAGCAGCCAAGATGTGTTTCCGCAGTATTTT
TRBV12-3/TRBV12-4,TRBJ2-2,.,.,CASSFGSWISENTGELFF,TGTGCCAGCAGTTTTGGAAGTTGGATTAGCGAGAACACCGGGGAGCTGTTTTTT
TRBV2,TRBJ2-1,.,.,CASSRDPREQFF,TGTGCCAGCAGTCGGGACCCCCGGGAGCAGTTCTTC
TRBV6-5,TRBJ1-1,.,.,CASRTPGQGAFF,TGTGCCAGCAGAACCCCGGGACAAGGGGCTTTCTTT
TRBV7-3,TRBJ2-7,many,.,CASSRTALYEQYF,TGTGCCAGCAGCCGGACAGCCCTCTACGAGCAGTACTTC
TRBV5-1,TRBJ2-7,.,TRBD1,CASSLTGVREQYF,TGCGCCAGCAGCTTGACAGGGGTCCGCGAGCAGTACTTC
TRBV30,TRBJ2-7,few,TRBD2,CASQRTSGSKRSYEQYF,TGTGCCTCCCAACGGACTAGCGGGAGTAAAAGGTCCTACGAGCAGTACTTC
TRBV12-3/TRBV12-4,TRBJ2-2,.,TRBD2,CASSSSGRAIGELFF,TGTGCCAGCAGTTCTAGCGGGAGGGCCATCGGGGAGCTGTTTTTT
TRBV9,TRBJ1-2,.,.,CASSSSPYKAGGGYTF,TGTGCCAGCAGCTCTAGCCCGTACAAGGCTGGGGGTGGCTACACCTTC
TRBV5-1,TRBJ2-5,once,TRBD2,CASRFSSGGYEQYF,TGCGCCAGCAGATTCTCTAGCGGGGGCTATGAGCAGTACTTC
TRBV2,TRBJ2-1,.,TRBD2,CASSLLLGGLAKTSYNEQFF,TGTGCCAGCAGCCTCCTACTGGGGGGACTAGCGAAAACCTCCTACAATGAGCAGTTCTTC
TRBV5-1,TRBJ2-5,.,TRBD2,CASSFSGEQETQYF,TGCGCCAGCAGCTTCAGCGGGGAACAAGAGACCCAGTACTTC
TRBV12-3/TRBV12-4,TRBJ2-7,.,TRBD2,CASSSPGLHYEQYF,TGTGCCAGCAGTTCACCGGGACTACACTACGAGCAGTACTTC
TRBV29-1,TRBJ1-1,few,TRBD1,CSVAIQGQPNTEAFF,TGCAGCGTTGCCATCCAGGGACAGCCGAACACTGAAGCTTTCTTT
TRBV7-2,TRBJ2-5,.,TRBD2,CASSLRTSGRRYEQYF,TGTGCCAGCAGCTTAAGGACTAGCGGGAGACGCTATGAGCAGTACTTC
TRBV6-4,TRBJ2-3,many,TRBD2,CASSVDGLGMQYF,TGTGCCAGCAGCGTTGACGGACTAGGGATGCAGTATTTT
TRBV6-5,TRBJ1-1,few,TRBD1,CASSYLGQGDTEAFF,TGTGCCAGCAGTTACTTGGGACAGGGGGACACTGAAGCTTTCTTT
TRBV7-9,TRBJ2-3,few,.,CASSSNTAGRIDTQYF,TGTGCCAGCAGCTCGAATACGGCGGGTCGAATAGATACGCAGTATTTT
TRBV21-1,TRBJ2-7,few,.,CASSNHKEGSSYEQYF,TGTGCCAGCAGCAATCACAAGGAGGGGAGCTCCTACGAGCAGTACTTC
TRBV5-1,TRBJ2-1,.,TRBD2,CASSLEAGGPGNEQFF,TGCGCCAGCAGCTTGGAAGCGGGGGGGCCGGGCAATGAGCAGTTCTTC
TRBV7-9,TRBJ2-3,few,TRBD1,CASSLAGDSFTDTQYF,TGTGCCAGCAGCTTAGCGGGGGACAGCTTCACAGATACGCAGTATTTT
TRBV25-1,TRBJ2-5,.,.,CASSDPGDSSGTQYF,TGTGCCAGCAGTGACCCAGGGGACTCCTCAGGTACCCAGTACTTC
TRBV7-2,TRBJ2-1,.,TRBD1,CASSRDRVPYEQFF,TGTGCCAGCAGCCGGGACAGGGTTCCCTACGAGCAGTTCTTC
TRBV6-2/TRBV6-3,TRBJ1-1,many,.,CASSYRVNTEAFF,TGTGCCAGCAGTTATCGGGTAAACACTGAAGCTTTCTTT
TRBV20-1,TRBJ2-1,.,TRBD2,CSASPLGRMAGGLRSDEQFF,TGCAGTGCCAGCCCGCTGGGGCGTATGGCGGGAGGGCTGAGAAGTGATGAGCAGTTCTTC
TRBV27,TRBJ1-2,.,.,CASSFSQSYGYTF,TGTGCCAGCAGTTTCTCACAGAGCTATGGCTACACCTTC
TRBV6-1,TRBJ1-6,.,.,CASRLDGLSGNSYNSPLHF,TGTGCCAGCAGACTTGACGGGCTGTCGGGAAACTCCTATAATTCACCCCTCCACTTT
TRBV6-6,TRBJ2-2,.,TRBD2,CASSPFGTSGTGELFF,TGTGCCAGCAGCCCTTTCGGGACTAGCGGAACCGGGGAGCTGTTTTTT
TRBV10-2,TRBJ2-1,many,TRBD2,CASQSGTKDNEQFF,TGCGCCAGCCAATCCGGGACTAAGGACAATGAGCAGTTCTTC
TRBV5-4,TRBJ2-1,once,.,CASSLGSSGPSYNEQFF,TGTGCCAGCAGCTTGGGGTCATCGGGGCCCTCCTACAATGAGCAGTTCTTC
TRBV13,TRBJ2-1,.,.,CASRTLLAIEAQFF,TGTGCCAGCAGAACACTGCTGGCCATCGAAGCCCAGTTCTTC
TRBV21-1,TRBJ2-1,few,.,CASSKGGDEQFF,TGTGCCAGCAGCAAAGGAGGGGATGAGCAGTTCTTC
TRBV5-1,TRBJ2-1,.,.,CASSSTDRLGVEQFF,TGCGCCAGCAGCTCAACGGACAGATTAGGCGTCGAGCAGTTCTTC
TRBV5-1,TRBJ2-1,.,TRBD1,CASSLSPDRGTYNERFF,TGCGCCAGCAGCTTGTCTCCGGACAGGGGGACTTACAATGAGCGGTTCTTC
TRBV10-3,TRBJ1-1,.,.,CAIRGTDTNTEAFF,TGTGCCATCAGGGGGACGGATACCAACACTGAAGCTTTCTTT
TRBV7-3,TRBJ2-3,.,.,CASSLMGGDTQYF,TGTGCCAGCAGCTTAATGGGGGGTGATACGCAGTATTTT
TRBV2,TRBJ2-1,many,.,CASSVEATRGNEQFF,TGTGCCAGCAGTGTCGAGGCTACTAGGGGGAATGAGCAGTTCTTC
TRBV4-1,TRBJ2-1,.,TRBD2,CAGSQGVIGAGGRNEQFF,TGCGCCGGCAGCCAAGGAGTAATAGGGGCGGGGGGGCGGAATGAGCAGTTCTTC
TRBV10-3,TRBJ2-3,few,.,CASEGGGLTDTQYF,TGTGCCTCAGAGGGGGGTGGGCTCACAGATACGCAGTATTTT
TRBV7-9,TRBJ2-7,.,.,CASSLRIKDRYAKQYF,TGTGCCAGCAGCCTGAGAATCAAGGACCGATATGCGAAGCAGTACTTC
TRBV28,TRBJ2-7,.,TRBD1,CASSPGDRDSYEQYF,TGTGCCAGCAGTCCAGGGGACAGGGACTCCTACGAGCAGTACTTC
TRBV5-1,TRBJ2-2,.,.,CASSIGLLTSGELFF,TGCGCCAGCAGCATTGGCCTTTTGACCTCCGGGGAGCTGTTTTTT
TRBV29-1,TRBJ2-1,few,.,CSVEDAWDEQFF,TGCAGCGTTGAAGACGCCTGGGATGAGCAGTTCTTC
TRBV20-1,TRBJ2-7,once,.,CSAFRTGTPASYEQYF,TGCAGTGCTTTTCGGACCGGGACACCGGCCTCCTACGAGCAGTACTTC
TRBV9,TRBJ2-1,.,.,CASSVGGGATRCEQFF,TGTGCCAGCAGCGTAGGAGGCGGGGCCACCCGGTGTGAGCAGTTCTTC
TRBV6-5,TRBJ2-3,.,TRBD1,CASSSGQGWGTDTQYF,TGTGCCAGCAGTTCAGGACAGGGATGGGGTACAGATACGCAGTATTTT